There are many counts of the clone carrying this TCR beta chain. This sample is drawn from a study of T-cell memory formation after mild COVID-19. This CDR3 comprises 15 residues. V lost 5 bases and J lost 0, with 13 bases in between. Germline-derived CDR1 and CDR2 are MNHEY and SMNVEV (reference sequence). TCRdb analysed the 5' RACE reads with MiXCR anew, one entry per CDR3 protein. In the table there are about 400,000 distinct CDR3 sequences, roughly a quarter of which are singletons. V is TRBV27 and J is TRBJ1-1; maybe TRBD1 (5 bases). The receptor was isolated from an adult woman who had mild COVID-19 (a few samples of this study predate the infection). Cell type and time point are not known. Specimen: PBMCs or a T cell subset sorted from them (not recorded which). CDR3 nucleotide sequence: TGTGCCAGCAGTGGATTGGGGGGTCTGAACACTGAAGCTTTCTTT. It specifies CASSGLGGLNTEAFF.